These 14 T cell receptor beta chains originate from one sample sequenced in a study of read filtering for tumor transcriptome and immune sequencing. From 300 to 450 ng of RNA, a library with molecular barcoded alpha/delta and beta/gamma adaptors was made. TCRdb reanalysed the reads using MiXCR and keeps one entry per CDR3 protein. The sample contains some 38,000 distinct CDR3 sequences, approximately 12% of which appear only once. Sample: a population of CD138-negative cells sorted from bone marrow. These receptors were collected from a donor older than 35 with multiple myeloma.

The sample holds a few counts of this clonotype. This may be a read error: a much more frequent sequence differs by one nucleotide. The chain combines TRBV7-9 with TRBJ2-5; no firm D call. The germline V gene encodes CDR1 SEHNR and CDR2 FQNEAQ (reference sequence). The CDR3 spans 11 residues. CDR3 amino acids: CASSAQEAQYF. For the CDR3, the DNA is TGTGCCAGCAGCGCACAAGAGGCCCAGTACTTC.

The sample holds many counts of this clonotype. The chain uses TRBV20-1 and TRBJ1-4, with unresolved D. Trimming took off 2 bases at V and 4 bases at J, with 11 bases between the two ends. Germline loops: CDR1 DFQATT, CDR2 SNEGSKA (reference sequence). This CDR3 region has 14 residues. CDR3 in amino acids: CSARLGNLNEKLFF. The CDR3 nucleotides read TGCAGTGCTAGACTAGGGAACCTTAATGAAAAACTGTTTTTT.

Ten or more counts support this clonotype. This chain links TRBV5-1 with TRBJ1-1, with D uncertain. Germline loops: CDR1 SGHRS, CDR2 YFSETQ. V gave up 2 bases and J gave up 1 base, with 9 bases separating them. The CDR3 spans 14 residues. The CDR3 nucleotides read TGCGCCAGCAGCTTCACGGGCCCGAACACTGAAGCTTTCTTT. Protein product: CASSFTGPNTEAFF.

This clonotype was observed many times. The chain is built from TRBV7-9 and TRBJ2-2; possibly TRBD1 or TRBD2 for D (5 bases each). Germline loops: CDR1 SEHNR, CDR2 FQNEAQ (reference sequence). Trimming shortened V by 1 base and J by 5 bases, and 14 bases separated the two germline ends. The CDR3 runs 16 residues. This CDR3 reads CASSLELRGRTGELFF. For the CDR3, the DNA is TGTGCCAGCAGCTTAGAACTCCGGGGACGTACCGGGGAGCTGTTTTTT.

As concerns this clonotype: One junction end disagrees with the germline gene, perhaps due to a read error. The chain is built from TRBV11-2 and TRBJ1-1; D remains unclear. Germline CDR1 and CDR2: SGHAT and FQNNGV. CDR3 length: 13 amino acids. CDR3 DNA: TGTGCCAGCAGCTTAGGGATGAACACTGAAGTTTTCTTT. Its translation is CASSLGMNTEVFF. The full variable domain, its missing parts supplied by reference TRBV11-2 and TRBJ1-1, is EAGVAQSPRYKIIEKRQSVAFWCNPISGHATLYWYQQILGQGPKLLIQFQNNGVVDDSQLPKDRFSAERLKGVDSTLKIQPAKLEDSAVYLCASSLGMNTEVFFGQGTRLTVV.

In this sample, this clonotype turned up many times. This CDR3 is CASSSTWGETQYF. The DNA for the CDR3 is TGTGCCAGCAGTTCCACTTGGGGGGAGACCCAGTACTTC. This chain joins TRBV27 and TRBJ2-5; D could derive from TRBD1 or TRBD2 (5 bases each). CDR3 length: 13 residues. The V end was cut by 4 bases, the J end by 5 bases, with 11 bases between. Germline V gives CDR1 MNHEY, CDR2 SMNVEV (reference sequence).

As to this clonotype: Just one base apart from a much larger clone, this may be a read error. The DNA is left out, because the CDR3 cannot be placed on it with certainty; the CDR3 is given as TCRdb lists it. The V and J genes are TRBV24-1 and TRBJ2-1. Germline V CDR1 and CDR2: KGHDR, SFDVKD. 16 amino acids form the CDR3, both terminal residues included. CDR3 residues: CATSDFAAGAYNEQSF.

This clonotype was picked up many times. CDR3 region: CASSSRGVGQPQHF. As DNA, the CDR3 is TGTGCCAGCAGCTCCAGGGGGGTAGGTCAGCCCCAGCATTTT. The V and J genes are TRBV27 and TRBJ1-5, with 7 bases matching TRBD1. The CDR3 is 14 residues long. Trimming took 6 bases from V and 6 from J; bases not matched to a gene: 8. Germline CDR1 MNHEY, CDR2 SMNVEV (reference sequence).

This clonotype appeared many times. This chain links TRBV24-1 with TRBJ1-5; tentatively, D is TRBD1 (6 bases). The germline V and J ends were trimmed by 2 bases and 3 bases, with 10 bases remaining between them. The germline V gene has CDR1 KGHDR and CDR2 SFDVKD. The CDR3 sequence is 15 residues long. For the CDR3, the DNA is TGTGCCACCAGTGATTCCTGGGGGCCCAATCAGCCCCAGCATTTT. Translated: CATSDSWGPNQPQHF.

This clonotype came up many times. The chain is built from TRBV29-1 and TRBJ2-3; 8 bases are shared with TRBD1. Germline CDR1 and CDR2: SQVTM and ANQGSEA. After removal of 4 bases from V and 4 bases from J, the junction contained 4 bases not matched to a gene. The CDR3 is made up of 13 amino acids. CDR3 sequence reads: CSVGTGWADTQYF. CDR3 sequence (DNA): TGCAGCGTTGGGACAGGGTGGGCAGATACGCAGTATTTT.

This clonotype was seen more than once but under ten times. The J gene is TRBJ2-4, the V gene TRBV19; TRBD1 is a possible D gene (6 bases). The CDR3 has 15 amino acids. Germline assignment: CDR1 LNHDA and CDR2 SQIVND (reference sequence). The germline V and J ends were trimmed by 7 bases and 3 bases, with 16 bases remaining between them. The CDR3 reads CASKNRDIVKNIQYF. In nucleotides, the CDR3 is TGTGCCAGTAAGAACAGGGACATAGTCAAAAACATTCAGTACTTC. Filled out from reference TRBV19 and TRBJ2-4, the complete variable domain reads DGGITQSPKYLFRKEGQNVTLSCEQNLNHDAMYWYRQDPGQGLRLIYYSQIVNDFQKGDIAEGYSVSREKKESFPLTVTSAQKNPTAFYLCASKNRDIVKNIQYFGAGTRLSVL.

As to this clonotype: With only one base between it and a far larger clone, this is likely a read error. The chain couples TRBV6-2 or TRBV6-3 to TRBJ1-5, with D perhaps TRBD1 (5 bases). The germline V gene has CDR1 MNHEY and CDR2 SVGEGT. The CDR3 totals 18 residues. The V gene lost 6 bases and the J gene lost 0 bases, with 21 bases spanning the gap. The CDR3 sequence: CASSPPGAALRSNQPQHF. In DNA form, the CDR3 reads TGTGCCAGCAGCCCACCCGGGGCGGCACTCCGTAGCAATCAGCCCCAGCATTTT.

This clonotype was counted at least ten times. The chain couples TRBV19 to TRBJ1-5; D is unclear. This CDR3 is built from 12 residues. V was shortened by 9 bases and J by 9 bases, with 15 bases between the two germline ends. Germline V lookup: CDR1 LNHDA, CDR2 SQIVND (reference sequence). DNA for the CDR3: TGTGCCAGCCGGGGTCTTAGCGTGCCCCAGCATTTT. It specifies CASRGLSVPQHF.

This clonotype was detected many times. CDR3 DNA sequence: TGCAGCGTTGAAATTTGGGACAGCCACTACAATGAGCAGTTCTTC. This sequence encodes CSVEIWDSHYNEQFF. V and J are TRBV29-1 and TRBJ2-1; TRBD1 aligns across 7 bases. The trim removed 2 bases at V and 3 bases at J, leaving 7 bases unmatched. The CDR3 runs to 15 residues. Looked up from germline, CDR1 is SQVTM and CDR2 is ANQGSEA.